Reported below is one T cell receptor beta chain. Its cognate antigen is unknown. Trimming stripped 1 base from V and 4 bases from J, with 10 bases between. The CDR3 contains 15 residues. TCRdb called the RT-PCR reads again in MiXCR, with one record for every CDR3 protein. The profile shows hundreds of thousands of distinct CDR3 sequences, 15% to 17% of them singletons. The sample comes from a study of response to subunit inactivated influenza vaccine. Findings and caveats of the study: Seasonal influenza vaccination, on each occasion, was suggested by the authors to recruit few new T cells.

The chain joins TRBV12-3 or TRBV12-4 to TRBJ1-4, with D perhaps matching TRBD1 (6 bases). This receptor was taken from a man aged 45-65 years who received an inactivated influenza vaccine. Source: PBMCs from blood, taken less than 13 days after vaccination. In nucleotides, the CDR3 is TGTGCCAGCAGTTTAGGGACAGATCATAATGAAAAACTGTTTTTT. As protein: CASSLGTDHNEKLFF.